These 27 T cell receptor beta chains came from one sample sequenced in a study of graft-versus-host responses after intestinal transplantation. Profiling relied on immunoSEQ multiplex PCR, and the TCRdb table lists in-frame clones only, not all of them. Found here are about 100,000 clones, approximately 84% of them singletons; the top ten hold around 0.95%. These receptors' targets are unknown. The sequencing used unstimulated CD4+ T cells sorted from spleen or lymph node cells, collected before transplant. The receptors come from a human donor who was the organ donor for an intestinal transplant.

The chain combines TRBV5-1 with TRBJ1-1; D not resolved. V was trimmed by 3 bases and J by 1 base, leaving 7 bases between them. Germline CDR1 and CDR2: SGHRS and YFSETQ. This CDR3 region has 13 residues. DNA for the CDR3: TGCGCCAGCAGCTGGGCCCAGAACACTGAAGCTTTCTTT. Translating gives CASSWAQNTEAFF.

The chain uses TRBV7-9 and TRBJ2-5; 9 bases line up with TRBD1. The CDR3 runs to 15 residues. With V trimmed by 2 bases and J by 3 bases, 4 bases remained unmatched. Germline lookup yields CDR1 SEHNR and CDR2 FQNEAQ (reference sequence). In DNA form, the CDR3 reads TGTGCCAGCAGCTTAACAGGGGGCGGAGAAGAGACCCAGTACTTC. Translating gives CASSLTGGGEETQYF.

This chain uses TRBV7-6 with TRBJ2-4; TRBD2 agrees at 7 bases. The junction had 3 bases not matched to a gene; V was cut back by 4 bases and J by 6 bases. Germline CDR1 reads SGHVS; CDR2 reads FNYEAQ. CDR3 size: 13 residues. The CDR3 DNA sequence: TGTGCCAGCAGCTGGGGGGAGGGAAACATTCAGTACTTC. Protein product: CASSWGEGNIQYF.

The chain is built from TRBV28 and TRBJ1-5; possible D gene TRBD1, 5 bases. Trimming left V 10 bases short and J 3 bases short, with 13 bases between. CDR1 MDHEN and CDR2 SYDVKM come from the germline V gene. The CDR3 runs to 13 residues. The CDR3 bases are TGTGCCATCCAGGGTCAAATCAATCAGCCCCAGCATTTT. It encodes CAIQGQINQPQHF.

This chain uses TRBV2 with TRBJ1-4, with a weak D call TRBD1 (5 bases). Trimming took off 4 bases at V and 5 bases at J, with 8 bases between the two ends. The CDR3 totals 13 residues. Per germline, CDR1 SNHLY and CDR2 FYNNEI. This chain's CDR3 is CASSGQRNEKLFF. For the CDR3, the DNA is TGTGCCAGCAGTGGACAGAGGAATGAAAAACTGTTTTTT.

The CDR3 here is CASRRAETGVYGYTF. CDR3 nucleotide sequence: TGTGCCAGCAGGCGCGCGGAGACAGGAGTTTATGGCTACACCTTC. The chain carries TRBV28 and TRBJ1-2; perhaps TRBD1 as D (6 bases). Germline CDR1 and CDR2: MDHEN and SYDVKM. Trimming took off 6 bases at V and 5 bases at J, with 19 bases between the two ends. This CDR3 has 15 amino acids.

The chain couples TRBV18 to TRBJ2-7; 11 bases align to TRBD1. Germline-derived CDR1 and CDR2 are KGHSH and LQKENI. The trim removed 4 bases at V and 0 bases at J, leaving 5 bases unmatched. CDR3 length: 16 residues. The CDR3 protein is CASSRAGTGGSYEQYF. DNA of the CDR3: TGTGCCAGCTCACGGGCCGGGACAGGGGGCTCCTACGAGCAGTACTTC.

V is TRBV5-1 and J is TRBJ2-2, with TRBD1 matching 11 bases. J lost 7 bases, V lost 4 bases, and 6 bases had no gene match. This CDR3 has 15 residues. Germline V gives CDR1 SGHRS, CDR2 YFSETQ. CDR3 DNA: TGCGCCAGCAGCCCGGGACAGGGGGTAATCGGGGAGCTGTTTTTT. This codes for CASSPGQGVIGELFF.

The CDR3 bases are TGTGCCAGCAGTGGGACTAGCTCCTACAATGAGCAGTTCTTC. Protein sequence: CASSGTSSYNEQFF. The gene calls are TRBV6-5 and TRBJ2-1; the match to TRBD2 covers 8 bases. CDR3 length: 14 residues. Germline V gene data show CDR1 as MNHEY and CDR2 as SVGAGI. J gave up 0 bases and V 5 bases, and 0 bases lay outside the gene matches.

The chain is built from TRBV6-1 and TRBJ2-7; 7 positions agree with TRBD1. Trimming at V came to 4 bases and at J to 3 bases, leaving 0 bases not matched to a gene. The CDR3 is 12 amino acids. CDR1 is MNHNS and CDR2 is SASEGT in the germline V gene. The CDR3 sequence: CASSGTGYEQYF. The CDR3 DNA reads as TGTGCCAGCAGTGGGACAGGCTACGAGCAGTACTTC.

V usage is TRBV7-9 and J usage is TRBJ2-3, with D tentatively TRBD1 (6 bases). This CDR3 is 15 amino acids long. The germline V gene encodes CDR1 SEHNR and CDR2 FQNEAQ (reference sequence). The V gene lost 5 bases and the J gene lost 2 bases, with 14 bases spanning the gap. The CDR3 loop reads CASSPGVGVTDTQYF. The DNA of the CDR3 is TGTGCCAGCAGCCCAGGGGTAGGGGTCACAGATACGCAGTATTTT.

The chain is built from TRBV30 and TRBJ1-1; D gene unclear. V was pared by 3 bases and J by 12 bases, with 17 bases between. Germline V gene sequence: CDR1 GTSNPN, CDR2 SVGIG (reference sequence). The CDR3 spans 12 residues. Written as DNA, the CDR3 is TGTGCCTGGAGCGGAGCCGGATTTAATTCTTTCTTT. Amino acids: CAWSGAGFNSFF.

This chain connects TRBV5-1 to TRBJ2-3; D gene unclear. Germline CDR1 SGHRS, CDR2 YFSETQ. The V gene lost 0 bases and the J gene lost 0 bases, with 11 bases spanning the gap. The CDR3 sequence is 16 residues long. The CDR3 nucleotides are TGCGCCAGCAGCTTGGCCCGGGCCCCGAGCACAGATACGCAGTATTTT. Translating gives CASSLARAPSTDTQYF. Drawing the rest from reference TRBV5-1 and TRBJ2-3, the complete variable domain is KAGVTQTPRYLIKTRGQQVTLSCSPISGHRSVSWYQQTPGQGLQFLFEYFSETQRNKGNFPGRFSGRQFSNSRSEMNVSTLELGDSALYLCASSLARAPSTDTQYFGPGTRLTVL.

The chain carries TRBV27 and TRBJ1-1; the D is unclear. The CDR3 extends over 13 amino acids. CDR1 is MNHEY, CDR2 SMNVEV, per germline (reference sequence). Deletions cut 3 bases from V and 5 bases from J, with 10 bases between. The CDR3 nucleotides read TGTGCCAGCAGTTTTCGTCGGCAGACTGAAGCTTTCTTT. Protein sequence: CASSFRRQTEAFF.

V is TRBV4-1 and J is TRBJ2-7; TRBD1 aligns across 8 bases. V lost 3 bases, J lost 1 base, and 5 bases stayed unmatched. Germline CDR1 reads MGHRA; CDR2 reads YSYEKL. The length of the CDR3 is 15 residues. This chain's CDR3 is CASSHEGQGSYEQYF. The DNA for the CDR3 is TGCGCCAGCAGCCACGAAGGACAGGGATCCTACGAGCAGTACTTC.

This clone was observed once. J is TRBJ2-1 and V is TRBV11-3; 11 bases are shared with TRBD2. The trim removed 8 bases at V and 2 bases at J, leaving 8 bases unmatched. This CDR3 is 16 amino acids long. Germline loops: CDR1 SGHNT, CDR2 YENEEA. CDR3 sequence (DNA): TGTGCCAGCTCCTTAGCGGGGGGGTACCCCTACAATGAGCAGTTCTTC. It encodes CASSLAGGYPYNEQFF.

The chain is built from TRBV13 and TRBJ2-5, with 11 bases fitting TRBD1. The V gene end was trimmed by 5 bases and the J gene end by 4 bases; junction bases not matched to a gene: 3. This CDR3 has 14 residues. Looked up from germline, CDR1 is PRHDT and CDR2 is FYEKMQ (reference sequence). CDR3 DNA sequence: TGTGCCAGCAGCAGGACAGGGGGCGTAGAGACCCAGTACTTC. Encoded protein: CASSRTGGVETQYF.

The chain couples TRBV6-1 to TRBJ2-7; 7 bases are a match to TRBD1. There are 13 residues in the CDR3. Germline CDR1 and CDR2: MNHNS and SASEGT. The ends lost 8 bases at V and 6 bases at J; junction bases unmatched: 10. For the CDR3, the DNA is TGTGCCAGCCGGGACAGAATAATCTCCGAGCAGTACTTC. It yields the protein CASRDRIISEQYF.

The chain couples TRBV4-2 to TRBJ1-1; D gene ambiguous. The germline V gene has CDR1 LGHNA and CDR2 YNFKEQ. This CDR3 is 16 amino acids long. V was pared by 1 base and J by 4 bases, with 16 bases between. The CDR3 sequence is CASSQVDGEGITEAFF. The DNA for the CDR3 is TGTGCCAGCAGCCAAGTGGACGGGGAGGGTATCACTGAAGCTTTCTTT.

The V and J genes are TRBV6-5 and TRBJ2-3; D is ambiguous. The CDR3 is 10 residues long. Germline CDR1 is MNHEY and CDR2 is SVGAGI. Trimming shortened V by 8 bases and J by 6 bases, and 6 bases separated the two germline ends. CDR3: CASGRDTQYF. For the CDR3, the DNA is TGTGCCAGCGGTCGGGATACGCAGTATTTT.

CDR3 region: CATSRERPGLNTEAFF. The CDR3 DNA sequence: TGTGCCACCAGCAGAGAAAGACCGGGACTTAACACTGAAGCTTTCTTT. This rearrangement joins TRBV15 to TRBJ1-1; D might be TRBD1 (5 bases). This CDR3 spans 16 amino acids. V dropped 0 bases and J dropped 2 bases, with 13 bases sitting between them. The germline V gene has CDR1 LNHNV and CDR2 YYDKDF (reference sequence). Looking up the rest from reference TRBV15 and TRBJ1-1 gives the full variable domain: DAMVIQNPRYQVTQFGKPVTLSCSQTLNHNVMYWYQQKSSQAPKLLFHYYDKDFNNEADTPDNFQSRRPNTSFCFLDIRSPGLGDTAMYLCATSRERPGLNTEAFFGQGTRLTVV.

The chain has TRBV27 and TRBJ1-6; D is unclear. Trimming pared 10 bases from V and 7 bases from J, leaving 20 bases between. CDR1 MNHEY and CDR2 SMNVEV come from the germline V gene (reference sequence). CDR3 length: 15 residues. CDR3 DNA sequence: TGTGCCACTGCGGTGGTTCGATATAACAATTCACCCCTCCACTTT. It yields the protein CATAVVRYNNSPLHF.

V is TRBV5-1 and J is TRBJ1-1; TRBD1 matches 7 bases. Germline V CDR1 and CDR2: SGHRS, YFSETQ. V gave up 4 bases and J gave up 5 bases; unmatched junction bases: 8. The CDR3 is made up of 14 amino acids. The CDR3 spells CASSPRTGRTEAFF. Written as DNA, the CDR3 is TGCGCCAGCAGCCCTCGGACAGGAAGAACTGAAGCTTTCTTT.

The chain recombines TRBV4-2 with TRBJ1-6; D is undetermined. This CDR3 has 14 residues. V was trimmed by 0 bases and J by 7 bases, leaving 7 bases between them. Germline loops: CDR1 LGHNA, CDR2 YNFKEQ. This chain's CDR3 is CASSQDQENSPLHF. The CDR3 DNA reads as TGTGCCAGCAGCCAAGATCAGGAGAATTCACCCCTCCACTTT.

This chain joins TRBV6-5 and TRBJ1-2; 10 bases match TRBD1. The CDR3 extends over 14 amino acids. V dropped 6 bases and J dropped 7; count of bases not matched to a gene: 8. Germline-derived CDR1 and CDR2 are MNHEY and SVGAGI. CDR3 nucleotides: TGTGCCAGCAGGGACGGGACAGGGGCGGGTGGCTACACCTTC. This gives the protein CASRDGTGAGGYTF.

This chain links TRBV2 with TRBJ2-7; 10 bases match TRBD1. The CDR3 contains 14 residues. Germline assignment: CDR1 SNHLY and CDR2 FYNNEI. Losses at the gene ends were 8 bases for V and 1 base for J; bases not matched to a gene: 5. The CDR3: CASRPDRGSYEQYF. Here the CDR3 DNA reads TGTGCCAGCCGCCCGGACAGGGGGTCCTACGAGCAGTACTTC.

This sequence joins TRBV4-1 and TRBJ1-3; tentative D call: TRBD1 (5 bases). The CDR3 is 17 amino acids. CDR1 is MGHRA and CDR2 is YSYEKL in the germline V gene. The V and J ends lost 4 bases and 0 bases respectively, with 16 bases between them. Written as DNA, the CDR3 is TGCGCCAGCAGCCGTGGGGGTATCATTATCTCTGGAAACACCATATATTTT. It is translated as CASSRGGIIISGNTIYF.